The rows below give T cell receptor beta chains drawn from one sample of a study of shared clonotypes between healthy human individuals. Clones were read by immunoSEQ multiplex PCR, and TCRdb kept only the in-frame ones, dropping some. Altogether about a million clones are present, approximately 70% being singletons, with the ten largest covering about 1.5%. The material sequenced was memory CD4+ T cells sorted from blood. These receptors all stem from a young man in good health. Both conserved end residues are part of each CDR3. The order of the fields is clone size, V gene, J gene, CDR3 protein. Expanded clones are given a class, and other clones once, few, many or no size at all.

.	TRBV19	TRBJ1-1	CASSIMRGTEAFF
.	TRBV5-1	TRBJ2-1	CASSLNAGDLYNEQFF
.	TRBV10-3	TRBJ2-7	CATETGVGEQYF
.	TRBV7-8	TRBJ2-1	CASSPGPLVNEQFF
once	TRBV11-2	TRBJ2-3	CASSGTSGRALGTDTQYF
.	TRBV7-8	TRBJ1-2	CASSGRPADYGYTF
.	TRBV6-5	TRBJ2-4	CASSLTSGNIQYF
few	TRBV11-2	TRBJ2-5	CASSLDQLAGGLETQYF
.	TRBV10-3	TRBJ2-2	CAIASGGSTGELFF
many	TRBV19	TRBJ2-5	CASRPERGNQETQYF
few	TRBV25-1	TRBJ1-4	CASSEGGLKLFF
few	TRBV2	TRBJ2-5	CASRPRGETQYF
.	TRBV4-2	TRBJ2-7	CASSPIGLAKQYF
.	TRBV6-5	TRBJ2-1	CASSYLQGLANNEQFF
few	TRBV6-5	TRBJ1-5	CASRPRQGIQPQHF
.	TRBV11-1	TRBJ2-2	CASSPTQGGELFF
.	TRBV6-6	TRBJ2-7	CASSSAGPLYYEQYF
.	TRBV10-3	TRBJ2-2	CAISELKGQGFGGELFF
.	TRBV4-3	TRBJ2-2	CASSRSRPGPNTGELFF
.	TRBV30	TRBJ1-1	CASGRRTEAFF
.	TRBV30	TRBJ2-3	CALLPPGRGAQYF
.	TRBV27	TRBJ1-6	CASSFQGPPGNSPLHF
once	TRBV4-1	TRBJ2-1	CASSQGGLAFSYNEQFF
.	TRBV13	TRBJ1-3	CASSFLRQGLISGNTIYF
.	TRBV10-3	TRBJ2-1	CASGGLAGGSTYNEQFF
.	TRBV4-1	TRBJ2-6	CASSQFRQGSGANVLTF
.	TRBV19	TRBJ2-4	CASSIPGVGGQNIQYF
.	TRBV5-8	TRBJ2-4	CASSLDGPTNIQYF
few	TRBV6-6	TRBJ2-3	CASSFTSDAQYF
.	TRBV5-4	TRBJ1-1	CASSLDRTGAFF
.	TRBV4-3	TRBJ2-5	CASSLSGLAVETQYF